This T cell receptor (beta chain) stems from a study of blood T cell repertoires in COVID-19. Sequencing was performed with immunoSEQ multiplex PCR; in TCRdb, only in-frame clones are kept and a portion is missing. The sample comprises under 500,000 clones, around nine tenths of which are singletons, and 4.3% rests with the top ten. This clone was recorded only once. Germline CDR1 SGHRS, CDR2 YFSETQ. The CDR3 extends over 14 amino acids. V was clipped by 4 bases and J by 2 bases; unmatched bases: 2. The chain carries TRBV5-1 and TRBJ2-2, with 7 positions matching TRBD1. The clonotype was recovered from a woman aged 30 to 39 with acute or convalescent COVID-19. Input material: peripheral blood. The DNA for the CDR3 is TGCGCCAGCAGCAAGGGGGCTAACACCGGGGAGCTGTTTTTT. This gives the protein CASSKGANTGELFF.